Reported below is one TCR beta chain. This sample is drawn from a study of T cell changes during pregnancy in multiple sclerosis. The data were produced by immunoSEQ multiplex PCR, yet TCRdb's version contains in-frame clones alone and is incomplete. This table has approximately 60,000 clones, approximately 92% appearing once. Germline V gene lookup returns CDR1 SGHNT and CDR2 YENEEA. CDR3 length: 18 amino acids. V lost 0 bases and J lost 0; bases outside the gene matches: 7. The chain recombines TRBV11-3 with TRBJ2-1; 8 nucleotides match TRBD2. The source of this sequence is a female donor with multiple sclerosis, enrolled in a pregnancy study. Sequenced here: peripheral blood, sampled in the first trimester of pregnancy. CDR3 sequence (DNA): TGTGCCAGCAGCTTAGATGGTATCAGCGGGAGCTCCTACAATGAGCAGTTCTTC. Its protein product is CASSLDGISGSSYNEQFF. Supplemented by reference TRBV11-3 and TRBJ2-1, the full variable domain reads EAGVVQSPRYKIIEKKQPVAFWCNPISGHNTLYWYLQNLGQGPELLIRYENEEAVDDSQLPKDRFSAERLKGVDSTLKIQPAELGDSAVYLCASSLDGISGSSYNEQFFGPGTRLTVL.